The clone carrying this TCR beta chain showed up just once. Its antigen is unidentified. This entry is derived from a study of cytomegalovirus exposure and HLA in healthy donors. The study's findings and limits: Among TCR sequences, most were rare, though some public TCRs appeared in many donors.

TCRdb keeps only in-frame clones here, not all; method: immunoSEQ multiplex PCR. This table has some 150,000 clones, almost 90% appearing once. Trimming shortened V by 8 bases and J by 0 bases, and 8 bases separated the two germline ends. This CDR3 is 13 amino acids long. Per the germline V gene, CDR1 is SNHLY and CDR2 is FYNNEI. This sequence originates from a woman aged 18 to 35 in good health and CMV-seropositive. Sequenced material: PBMCs. The J gene is TRBJ1-5, the V gene TRBV2; D is ambiguous. The CDR3 region is CASLYGSNQPQHF. For the CDR3, the DNA is TGTGCCAGCCTTTACGGTAGCAATCAGCCCCAGCATTTT.